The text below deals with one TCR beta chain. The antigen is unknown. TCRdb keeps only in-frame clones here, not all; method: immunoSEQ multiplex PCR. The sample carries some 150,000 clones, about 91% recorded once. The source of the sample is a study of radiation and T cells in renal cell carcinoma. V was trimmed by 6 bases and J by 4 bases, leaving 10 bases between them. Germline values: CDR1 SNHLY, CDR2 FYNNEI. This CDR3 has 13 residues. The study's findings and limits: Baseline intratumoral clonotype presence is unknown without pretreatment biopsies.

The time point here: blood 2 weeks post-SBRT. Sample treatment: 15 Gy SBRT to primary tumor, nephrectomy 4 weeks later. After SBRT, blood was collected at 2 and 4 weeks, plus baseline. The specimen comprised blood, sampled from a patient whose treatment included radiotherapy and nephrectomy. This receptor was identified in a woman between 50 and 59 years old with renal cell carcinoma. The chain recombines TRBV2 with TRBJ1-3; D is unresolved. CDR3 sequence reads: CASSAEYGNTIYF. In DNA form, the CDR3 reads TGTGCCAGCAGCGCGGAATACGGAAACACCATATATTTT.